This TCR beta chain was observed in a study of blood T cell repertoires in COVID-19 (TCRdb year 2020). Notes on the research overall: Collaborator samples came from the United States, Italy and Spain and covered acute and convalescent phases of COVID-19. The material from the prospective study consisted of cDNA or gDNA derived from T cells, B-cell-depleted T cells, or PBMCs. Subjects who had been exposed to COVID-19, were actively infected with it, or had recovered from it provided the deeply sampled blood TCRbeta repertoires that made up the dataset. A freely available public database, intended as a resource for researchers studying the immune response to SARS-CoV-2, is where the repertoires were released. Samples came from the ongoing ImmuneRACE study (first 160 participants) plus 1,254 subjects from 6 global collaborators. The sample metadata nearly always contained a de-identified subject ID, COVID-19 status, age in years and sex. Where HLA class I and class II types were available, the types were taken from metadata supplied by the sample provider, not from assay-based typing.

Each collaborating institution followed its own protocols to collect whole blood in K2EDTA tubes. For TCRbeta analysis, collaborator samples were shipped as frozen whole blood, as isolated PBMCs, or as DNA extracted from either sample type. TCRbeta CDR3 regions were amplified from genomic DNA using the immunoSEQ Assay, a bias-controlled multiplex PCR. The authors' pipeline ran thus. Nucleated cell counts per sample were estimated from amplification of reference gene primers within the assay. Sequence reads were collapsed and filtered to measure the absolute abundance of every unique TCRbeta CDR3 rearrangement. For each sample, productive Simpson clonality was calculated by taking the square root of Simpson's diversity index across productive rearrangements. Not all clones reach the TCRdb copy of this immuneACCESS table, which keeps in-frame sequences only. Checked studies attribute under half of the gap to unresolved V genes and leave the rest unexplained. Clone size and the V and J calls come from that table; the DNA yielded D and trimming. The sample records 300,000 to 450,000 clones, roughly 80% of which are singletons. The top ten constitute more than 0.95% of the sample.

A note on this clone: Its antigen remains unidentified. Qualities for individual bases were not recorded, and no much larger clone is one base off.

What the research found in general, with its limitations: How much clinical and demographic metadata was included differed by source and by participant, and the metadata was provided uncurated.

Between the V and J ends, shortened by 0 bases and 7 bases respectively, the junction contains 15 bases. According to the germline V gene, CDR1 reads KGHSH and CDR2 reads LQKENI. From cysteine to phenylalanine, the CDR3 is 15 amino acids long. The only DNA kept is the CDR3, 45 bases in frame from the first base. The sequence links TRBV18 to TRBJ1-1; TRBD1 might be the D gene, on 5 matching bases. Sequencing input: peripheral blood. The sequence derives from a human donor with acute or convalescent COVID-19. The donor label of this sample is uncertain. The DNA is TGTGCCAGCTCACCACCGGGTCAGGGTGCCCGTGAAGCTTTCTTT. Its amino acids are CASSPPGQGAREAFF.